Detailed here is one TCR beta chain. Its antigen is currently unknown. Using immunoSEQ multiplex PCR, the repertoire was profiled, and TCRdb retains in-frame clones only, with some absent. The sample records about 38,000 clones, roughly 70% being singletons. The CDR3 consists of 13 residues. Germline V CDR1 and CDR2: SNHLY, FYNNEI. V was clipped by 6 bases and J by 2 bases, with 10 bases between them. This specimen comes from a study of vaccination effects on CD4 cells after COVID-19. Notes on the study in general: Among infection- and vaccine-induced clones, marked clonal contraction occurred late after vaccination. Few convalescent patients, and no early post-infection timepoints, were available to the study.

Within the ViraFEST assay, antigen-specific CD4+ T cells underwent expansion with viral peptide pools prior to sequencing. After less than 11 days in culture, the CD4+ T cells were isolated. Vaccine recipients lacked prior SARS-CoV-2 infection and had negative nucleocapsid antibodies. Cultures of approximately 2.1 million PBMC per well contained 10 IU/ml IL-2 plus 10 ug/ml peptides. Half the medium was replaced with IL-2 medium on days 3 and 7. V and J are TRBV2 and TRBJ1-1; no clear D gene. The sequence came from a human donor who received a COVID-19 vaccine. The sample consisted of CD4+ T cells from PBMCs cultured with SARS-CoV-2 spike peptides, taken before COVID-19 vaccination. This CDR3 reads CASREGVNTEAFF. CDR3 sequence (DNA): TGTGCCAGCAGGGAGGGTGTAAACACTGAAGCTTTCTTT.